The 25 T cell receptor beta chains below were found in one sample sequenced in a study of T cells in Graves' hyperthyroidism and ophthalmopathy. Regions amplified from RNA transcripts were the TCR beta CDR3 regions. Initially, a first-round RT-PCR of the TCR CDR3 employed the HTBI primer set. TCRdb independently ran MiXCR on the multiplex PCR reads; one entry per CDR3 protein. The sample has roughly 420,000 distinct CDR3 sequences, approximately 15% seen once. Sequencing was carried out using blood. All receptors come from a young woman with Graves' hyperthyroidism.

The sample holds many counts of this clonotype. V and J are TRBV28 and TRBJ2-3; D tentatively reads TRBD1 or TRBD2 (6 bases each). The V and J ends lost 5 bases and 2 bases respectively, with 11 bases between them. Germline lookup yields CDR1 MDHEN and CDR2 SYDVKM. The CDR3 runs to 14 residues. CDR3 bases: TGTGCCAGCAGTGAGGGGGGATTCACAGATACGCAGTATTTT. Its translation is CASSEGGFTDTQYF.

For the CDR3, the DNA is TGTGCCAGCAGCGTAGAATCCGGATCCGCCTACGAGCAGTACTTC. Its protein product is CASSVESGSAYEQYF. The chain carries TRBV9 and TRBJ2-7; D gene unclear. V was pared by 0 bases and J by 2 bases, with 12 bases between. CDR1 is SGDLS, CDR2 YYNGEE, per germline. The CDR3 has 15 amino acids.

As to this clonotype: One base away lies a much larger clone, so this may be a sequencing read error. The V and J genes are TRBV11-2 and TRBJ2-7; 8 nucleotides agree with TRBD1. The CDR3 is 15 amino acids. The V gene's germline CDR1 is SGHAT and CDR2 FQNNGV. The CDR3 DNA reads TGTGCCAGCAGGCACAGGGGGAGGACTACCTACGAGCAGCACTTC. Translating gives CASRHRGRTTYEQHF.

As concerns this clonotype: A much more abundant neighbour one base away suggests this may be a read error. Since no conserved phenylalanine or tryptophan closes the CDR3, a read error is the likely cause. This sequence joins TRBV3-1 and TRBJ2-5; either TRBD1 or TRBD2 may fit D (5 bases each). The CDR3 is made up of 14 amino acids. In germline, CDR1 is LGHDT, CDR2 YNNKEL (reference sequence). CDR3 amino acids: CASSGQGGGETQYL. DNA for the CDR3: TGCGCCAGCAGTGGCCAGGGTGGAGGCGAGACCCAGTACCTC.

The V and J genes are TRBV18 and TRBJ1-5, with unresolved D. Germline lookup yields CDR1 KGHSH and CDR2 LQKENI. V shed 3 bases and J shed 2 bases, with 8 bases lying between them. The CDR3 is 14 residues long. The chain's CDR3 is CASSPAGGNQPQHF. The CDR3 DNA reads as TGTGCCAGCTCACCGGCTGGGGGCAATCAGCCCCAGCATTTT.

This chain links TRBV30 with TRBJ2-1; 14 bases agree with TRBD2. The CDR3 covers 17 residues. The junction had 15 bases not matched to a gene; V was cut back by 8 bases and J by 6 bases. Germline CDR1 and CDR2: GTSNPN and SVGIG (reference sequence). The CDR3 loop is CAQRLQRLAGGRNEQFF. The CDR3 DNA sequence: TGTGCCCAGAGGCTCCAACGACTAGCGGGAGGGCGCAATGAGCAGTTCTTC.

CDR3 coding DNA: TGTGCCAGCAGCTTAGTTTGGGACAGCCCCACAGATACGCAGTATTTT. This encodes CASSLVWDSPTDTQYF. V gene TRBV7-8 combines with J gene TRBJ2-3; TRBD1 matches 7 bases. Germline CDR1 SGHVS, CDR2 FQNEAQ. The V and J ends lost 1 base and 2 bases, in that order; junction bases with no gene match: 6. The CDR3 extends over 16 amino acids.

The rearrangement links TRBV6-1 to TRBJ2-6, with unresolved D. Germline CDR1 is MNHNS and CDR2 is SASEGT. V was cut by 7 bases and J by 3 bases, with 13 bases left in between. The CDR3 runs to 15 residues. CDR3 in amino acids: CASTVTRSGANVLTF. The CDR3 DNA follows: TGTGCCAGCACTGTTACGAGAAGTGGGGCCAACGTCCTGACTTTC.

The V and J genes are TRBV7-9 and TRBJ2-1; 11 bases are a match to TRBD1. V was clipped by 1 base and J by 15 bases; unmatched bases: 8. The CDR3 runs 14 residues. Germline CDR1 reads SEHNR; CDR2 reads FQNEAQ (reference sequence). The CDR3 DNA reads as TGTGCCAGCAGCTTAGAACCCGGACAGGGGGCGGGGTTCTTC. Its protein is CASSLEPGQGAGFF. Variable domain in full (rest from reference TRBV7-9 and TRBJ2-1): DTGVSQNPRHKITKRGQNVTFRCDPISEHNRLYWYRQTLGQGPEFLTYFQNEAQLEKSRLLSDRFSAERPKGSFSTLEIQRTEQGDSAMYLCASSLEPGQGAGFFGPGTRLTVL.

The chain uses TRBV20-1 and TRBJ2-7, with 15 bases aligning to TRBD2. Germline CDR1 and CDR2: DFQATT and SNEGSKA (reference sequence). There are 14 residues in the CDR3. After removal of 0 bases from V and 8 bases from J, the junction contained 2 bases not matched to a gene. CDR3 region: CSAREGTSGRKQYF. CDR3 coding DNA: TGCAGTGCTAGAGAAGGGACTAGCGGGAGGAAGCAGTACTTC.

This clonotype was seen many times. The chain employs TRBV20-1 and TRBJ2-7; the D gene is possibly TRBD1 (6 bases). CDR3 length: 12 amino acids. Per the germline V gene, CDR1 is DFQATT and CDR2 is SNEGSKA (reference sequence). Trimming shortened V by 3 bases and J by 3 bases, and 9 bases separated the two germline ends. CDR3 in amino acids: CSARRGGYEQYF. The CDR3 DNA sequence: TGCAGTGCTAGGCGAGGGGGCTACGAGCAGTACTTC.

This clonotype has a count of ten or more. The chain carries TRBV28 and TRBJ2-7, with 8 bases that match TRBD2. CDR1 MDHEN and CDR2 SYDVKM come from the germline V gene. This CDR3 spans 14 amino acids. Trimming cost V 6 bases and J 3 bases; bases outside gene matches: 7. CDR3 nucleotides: TGTGCCAGCAGGCCGACGGGGGGGATCTACGAGCAGTACTTC. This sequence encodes CASRPTGGIYEQYF.

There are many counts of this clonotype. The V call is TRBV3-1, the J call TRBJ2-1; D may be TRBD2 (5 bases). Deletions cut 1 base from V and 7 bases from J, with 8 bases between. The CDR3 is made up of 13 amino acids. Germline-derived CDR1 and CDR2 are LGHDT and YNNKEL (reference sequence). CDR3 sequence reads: CASSQALGNEQFF. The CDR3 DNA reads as TGTGCCAGCAGCCAAGCACTAGGAAATGAGCAGTTCTTC.

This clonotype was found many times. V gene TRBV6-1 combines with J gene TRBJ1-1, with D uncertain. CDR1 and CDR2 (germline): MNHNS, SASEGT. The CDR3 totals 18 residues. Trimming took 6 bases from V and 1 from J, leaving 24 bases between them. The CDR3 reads CASSASRGEGSRNTEAFF. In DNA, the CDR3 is TGTGCCAGCAGCGCCTCCCGGGGTGAGGGAAGTAGGAACACTGAAGCTTTCTTT.

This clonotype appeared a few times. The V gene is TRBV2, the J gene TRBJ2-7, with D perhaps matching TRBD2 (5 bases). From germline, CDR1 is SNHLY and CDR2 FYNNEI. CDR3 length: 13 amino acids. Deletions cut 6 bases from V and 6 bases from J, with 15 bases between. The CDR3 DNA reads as TGTGCCAGCAGAGAGCCTACTAGTCGCGAGCAGTACTTC. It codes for CASREPTSREQYF.

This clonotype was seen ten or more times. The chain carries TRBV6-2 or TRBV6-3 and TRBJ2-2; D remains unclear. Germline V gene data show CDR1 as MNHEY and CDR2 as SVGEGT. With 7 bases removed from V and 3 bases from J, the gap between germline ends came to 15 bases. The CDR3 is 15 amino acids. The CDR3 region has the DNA TGTGCCAGCACCTACCCGCAGGCTCACACCGGGGAGCTGTTTTTT. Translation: CASTYPQAHTGELFF.

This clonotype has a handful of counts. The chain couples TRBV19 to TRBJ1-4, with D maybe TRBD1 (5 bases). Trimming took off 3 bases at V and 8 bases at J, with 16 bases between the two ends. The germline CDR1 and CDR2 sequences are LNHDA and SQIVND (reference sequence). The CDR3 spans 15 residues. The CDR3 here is CASSMEGRAGEKLFF. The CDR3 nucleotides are TGTGCCAGTAGTATGGAAGGCAGGGCTGGCGAAAAACTGTTTTTT.

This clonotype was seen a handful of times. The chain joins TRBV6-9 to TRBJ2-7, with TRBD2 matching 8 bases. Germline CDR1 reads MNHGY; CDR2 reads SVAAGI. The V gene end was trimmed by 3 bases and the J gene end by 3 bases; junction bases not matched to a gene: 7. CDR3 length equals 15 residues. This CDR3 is CASSYLDGGDYEQYF. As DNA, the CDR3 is TGTGCCAGCAGTTACTTGGACGGGGGGGACTACGAGCAGTACTTC.

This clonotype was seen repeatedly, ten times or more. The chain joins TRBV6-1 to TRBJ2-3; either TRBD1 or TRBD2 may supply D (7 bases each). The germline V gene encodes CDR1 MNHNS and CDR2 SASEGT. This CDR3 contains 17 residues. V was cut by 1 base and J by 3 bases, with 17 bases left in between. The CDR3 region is CASSEVQGEGQTDTQYF. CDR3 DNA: TGTGCCAGCAGTGAAGTTCAGGGGGAGGGTCAGACAGATACGCAGTATTTT.

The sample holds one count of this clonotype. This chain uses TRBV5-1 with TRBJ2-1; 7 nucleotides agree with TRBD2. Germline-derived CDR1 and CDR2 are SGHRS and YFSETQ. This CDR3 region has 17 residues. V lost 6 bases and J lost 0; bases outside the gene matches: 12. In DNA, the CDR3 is TGCGCCAGCATCGTAGGCCCTAGCGGAGGCTCCTACAATGAGCAGTTCTTC. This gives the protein CASIVGPSGGSYNEQFF.

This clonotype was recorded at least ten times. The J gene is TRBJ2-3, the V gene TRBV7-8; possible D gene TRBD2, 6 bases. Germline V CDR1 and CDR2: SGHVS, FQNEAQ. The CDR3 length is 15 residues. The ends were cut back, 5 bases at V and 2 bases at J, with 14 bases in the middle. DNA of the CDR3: TGTGCCAGCAGCCTTAGGGGACTGGACACAGATACGCAGTATTTT. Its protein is CASSLRGLDTDTQYF.

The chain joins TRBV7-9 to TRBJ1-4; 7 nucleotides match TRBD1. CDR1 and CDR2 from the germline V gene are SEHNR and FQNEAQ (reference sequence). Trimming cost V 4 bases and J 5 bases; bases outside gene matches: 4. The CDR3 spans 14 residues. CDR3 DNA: TGTGCCAGCAGCTATGGGACAGAAAATGAAAAACTGTTTTTT. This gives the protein CASSYGTENEKLFF.

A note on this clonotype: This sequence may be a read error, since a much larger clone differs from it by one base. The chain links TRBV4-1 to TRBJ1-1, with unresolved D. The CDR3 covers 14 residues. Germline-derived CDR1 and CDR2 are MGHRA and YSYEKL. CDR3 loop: CASSQMSGDTEALF. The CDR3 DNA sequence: TGCGCCAGCAGCCAAATGTCGGGAGACACTGAAGCTCTCTTT.

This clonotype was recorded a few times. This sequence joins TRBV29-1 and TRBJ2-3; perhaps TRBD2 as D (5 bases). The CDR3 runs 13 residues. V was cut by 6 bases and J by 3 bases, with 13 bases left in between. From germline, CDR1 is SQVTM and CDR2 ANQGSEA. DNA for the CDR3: TGCAGCGTCGGCGGGCTCGCGACAGATACGCAGTATTTT. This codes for CSVGGLATDTQYF.

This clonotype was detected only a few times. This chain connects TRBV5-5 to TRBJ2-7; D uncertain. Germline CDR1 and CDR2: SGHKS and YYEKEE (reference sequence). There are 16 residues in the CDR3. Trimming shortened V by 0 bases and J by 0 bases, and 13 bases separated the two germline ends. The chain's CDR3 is CASSLGIGQSSYEQYF. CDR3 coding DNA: TGTGCCAGCAGCTTGGGAATTGGTCAGAGCTCCTACGAGCAGTACTTC.